These 10 T cell receptor beta chains were sequenced from one sample in a study of blood T cell repertoires in COVID-19. This table comes from immunoSEQ multiplex PCR, and its TCRdb copy is limited to in-frame clones, with some not included. Of some 150,000 clones in the sample, around four fifths were seen once. Sequenced material: peripheral blood. These receptors all stem from a human donor in a cohort sampled during active COVID-19.

This chain links TRBV10-3 with TRBJ2-7, with TRBD2 identical over 13 bases. Germline trimming cut 2 bases from V and 5 bases from J; bases unmatched to any gene: 12. This CDR3 region has 18 residues. Germline V lookup: CDR1 ENHRY, CDR2 SYGVKD. CDR3 DNA: TGTGCCATCAGTGAGCCATATTCAAGGACTAGCGGGGGTGACGAGCAGTACTTC. Protein: CAISEPYSRTSGGDEQYF.

This clone was picked up a small number of times. This chain connects TRBV7-3 to TRBJ2-1, with 7 bases aligning to TRBD2. After removal of 5 bases from V and 7 bases from J, the junction contained 2 bases not matched to a gene. The V gene's germline CDR1 is SGHTA and CDR2 FQGTGA. This CDR3 has 12 residues. This CDR3 is CASSVSGNEQFF. Written as DNA, the CDR3 is TGTGCCAGCAGCGTTAGCGGGAATGAGCAGTTCTTC. The variable domain in full, completed from reference TRBV7-3 and TRBJ2-1, reads GAGVSQTPSNKVTEKGKYVELRCDPISGHTALYWYRQSLGQGPEFLIYFQGTGAADDSGLPNDRFFAVRPEGSVSTLKIQRTERGDSAVYLCASSVSGNEQFFGPGTRLTVL.

The rearrangement links TRBV19 to TRBJ2-7; no clear D. The V end lost 7 bases, the J end lost 0 bases, and 13 bases lay between the germline ends. The CDR3 extends over 14 amino acids. CDR1 LNHDA and CDR2 SQIVND come from the germline V gene (reference sequence). The CDR3 nucleotides read TGTGCCAGTAAATGGCAGGCGAGCTCCTACGAGCAGTACTTC. It translates to CASKWQASSYEQYF. Full variable domain (remainder filled in from reference TRBV19 and TRBJ2-7): DGGITQSPKYLFRKEGQNVTLSCEQNLNHDAMYWYRQDPGQGLRLIYYSQIVNDFQKGDIAEGYSVSREKKESFPLTVTSAQKNPTAFYLCASKWQASSYEQYFGPGTRLTVT.

Only one count was recorded for this clone. The gene calls are TRBV11-2 and TRBJ2-1; 7 bases fit TRBD2. Germline trimming cut 6 bases from V and 5 bases from J; bases unmatched to any gene: 7. The CDR3 is 14 residues long. CDR1 is SGHAT, CDR2 FQNNGV, per germline. CDR3 in DNA: TGTGCCAGCAGTCAATCGGGACTAAACAATGAGCAGTTCTTC. It translates to CASSQSGLNNEQFF.

The rearrangement uses TRBV10-3 and TRBJ2-7; TRBD1 matches 10 bases. The CDR3 extends over 18 amino acids. Germline V gene data show CDR1 as ENHRY and CDR2 as SYGVKD. V gave up 0 bases and J gave up 4 bases; unmatched junction bases: 12. The CDR3 sequence: CAISESKERWTGGYEQYV. CDR3 bases: TGTGCCATCAGTGAGTCGAAAGAGCGTTGGACAGGGGGTTACGAGCAGTACGTC.

J is TRBJ2-1 and V is TRBV24-1, with 10 bases matching TRBD2. V lost 9 bases, J lost 10 bases, and 8 bases stayed unmatched. Germline CDR1 KGHDR, CDR2 SFDVKD. The CDR3 runs to 13 residues. CDR3 DNA: TGTGCCACCGCGCTATCGGGACTAGCGGAGCAGTTCTTC. Residues: CATALSGLAEQFF.

This chain connects TRBV10-2 to TRBJ1-1; 7 bases align to TRBD1. V was pared by 2 bases and J by 3 bases, with 9 bases of the junction left unmatched. This CDR3 has 16 residues. Germline V CDR1 and CDR2: WSHSY, SAAADI. As DNA, the CDR3 is TGCGCCAGCAGTGAGAGGGGTAGGGGGCGCGACACTGAAGCTTTCTTT. Its protein product is CASSERGRGRDTEAFF.

The V gene is TRBV7-6, the J gene TRBJ2-5, with D possibly TRBD2 on 6 matching bases. With 5 bases removed from V and 8 bases from J, the gap between germline ends came to 15 bases. The germline V gene has CDR1 SGHVS and CDR2 FNYEAQ. The CDR3 extends over 13 amino acids. The CDR3 region has the DNA TGTGCCAGCAGCCCGGGGGAGAGATTAACCCAGTACTTC. This gives the protein CASSPGERLTQYF.

The V gene is TRBV7-3, the J gene TRBJ2-1; D gene unclear. The CDR3 runs to 13 residues. The germline V gene encodes CDR1 SGHTA and CDR2 FQGTGA. Trimming left V 2 bases short and J 6 bases short, with 8 bases between. The CDR3 sequence: CASSLEVGNEQFF. Here the CDR3 DNA reads TGTGCCAGCAGCTTAGAGGTGGGCAATGAGCAGTTCTTC.

V and J are TRBV4-2 and TRBJ1-4; TRBD1 agrees at 7 bases. This CDR3 region has 18 residues. V trimming: 3 bases; J trimming: 7 bases; junction bases outside the gene matches: 17. Per germline, CDR1 LGHNA and CDR2 YNFKEQ. DNA for the CDR3: TGTGCCAGCAGCCATAACGCCGGCGAGACAGGGTGGAGTGAAAAACTGTTTTTT. The encoded protein is CASSHNAGETGWSEKLFF.